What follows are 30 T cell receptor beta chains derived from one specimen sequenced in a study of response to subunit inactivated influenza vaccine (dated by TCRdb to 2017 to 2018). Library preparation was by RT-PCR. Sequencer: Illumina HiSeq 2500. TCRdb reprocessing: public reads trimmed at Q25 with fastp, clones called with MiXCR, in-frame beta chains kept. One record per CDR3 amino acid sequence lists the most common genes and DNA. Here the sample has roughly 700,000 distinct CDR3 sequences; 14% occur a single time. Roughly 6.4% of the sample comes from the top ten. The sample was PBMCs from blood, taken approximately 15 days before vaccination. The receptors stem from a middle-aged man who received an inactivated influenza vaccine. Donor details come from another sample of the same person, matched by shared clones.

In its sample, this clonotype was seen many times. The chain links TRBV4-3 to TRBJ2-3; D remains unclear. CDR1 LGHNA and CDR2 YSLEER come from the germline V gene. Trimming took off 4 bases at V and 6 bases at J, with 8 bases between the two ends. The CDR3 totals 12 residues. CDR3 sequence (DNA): TGCGCCAGCAGCCCAGACGGGGATACGCAGTATTTT. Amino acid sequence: CASSPDGDTQYF.

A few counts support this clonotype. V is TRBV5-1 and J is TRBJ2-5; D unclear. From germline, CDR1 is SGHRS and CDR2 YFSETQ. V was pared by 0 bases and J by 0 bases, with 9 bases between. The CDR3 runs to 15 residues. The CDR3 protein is CASSLGFGYQETQYF. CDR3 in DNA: TGCGCCAGCAGCTTGGGGTTTGGGTACCAAGAGACCCAGTACTTC.

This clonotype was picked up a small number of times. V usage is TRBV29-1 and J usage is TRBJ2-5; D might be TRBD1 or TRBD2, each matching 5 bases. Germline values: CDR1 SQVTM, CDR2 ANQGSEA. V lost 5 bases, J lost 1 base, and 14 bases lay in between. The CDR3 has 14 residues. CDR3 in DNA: TGCAGCGTTTCCTACCCGGGACCCCAAGAGACCCAGTACTTC. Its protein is CSVSYPGPQETQYF.

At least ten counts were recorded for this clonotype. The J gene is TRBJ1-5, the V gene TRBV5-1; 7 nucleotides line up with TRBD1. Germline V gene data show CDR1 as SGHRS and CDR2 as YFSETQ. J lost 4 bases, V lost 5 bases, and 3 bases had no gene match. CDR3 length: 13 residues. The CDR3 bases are TGCGCCAGCAGAGGACAGGATAATCAGCCCCAGCATTTT. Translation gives CASRGQDNQPQHF.

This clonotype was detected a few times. CDR3 DNA: TGTGCGGCCAGTGATTTTAAGTGGGGACAGGGGGCGGACGAATACCAAGAGACCCAGTACTTC. Amino acids: CAASDFKWGQGADEYQETQYF. The chain employs TRBV24-1 and TRBJ2-5; TRBD1 matches 12 bases. The CDR3 covers 21 residues. Germline V gene sequence: CDR1 KGHDR, CDR2 SFDVKD.

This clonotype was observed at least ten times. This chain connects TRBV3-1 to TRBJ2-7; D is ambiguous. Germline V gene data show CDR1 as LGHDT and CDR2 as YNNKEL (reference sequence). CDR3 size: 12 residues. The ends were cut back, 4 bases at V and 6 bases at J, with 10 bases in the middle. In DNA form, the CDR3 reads TGTGCCAGCAGCCCACCAGGTGCCGAGCAGTACTTC. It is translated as CASSPPGAEQYF.

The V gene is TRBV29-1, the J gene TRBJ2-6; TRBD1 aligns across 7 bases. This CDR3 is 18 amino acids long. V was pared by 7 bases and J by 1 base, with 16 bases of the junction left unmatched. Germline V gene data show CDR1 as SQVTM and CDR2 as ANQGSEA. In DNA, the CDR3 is TGCAGCGCCGGGCAGGGACAGCTGAATTTTTCTGGGGCCAACGTCCTGACTTTC. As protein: CSAGQGQLNFSGANVLTF. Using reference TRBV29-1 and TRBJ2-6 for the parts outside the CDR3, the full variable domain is SAVISQKPSRDICQRGTSLTIQCQVDSQVTMMFWYRQQPGQSLTLIATANQGSEATYESGFVIDKFPISRPNLTFSTLTVSNMSPEDSSIYLCSAGQGQLNFSGANVLTFGAGSRLTVL.

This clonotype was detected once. CDR3 sequence (DNA): TGTGCCAGCAGCACCCCCGGGACAGCCTATGGCTACACCTTC. Translating gives CASSTPGTAYGYTF. V usage is TRBV7-2 and J usage is TRBJ1-2; TRBD1 aligns across 7 bases. CDR1 is SGHTA and CDR2 is FQGNSA in the germline V gene. V lost 5 bases and J lost 4; bases outside the gene matches: 7. The CDR3 is 14 residues long.

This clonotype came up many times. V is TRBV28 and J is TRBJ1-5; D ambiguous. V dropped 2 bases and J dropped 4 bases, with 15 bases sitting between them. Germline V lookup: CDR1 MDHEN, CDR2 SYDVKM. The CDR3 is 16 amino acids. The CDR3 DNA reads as TGTGCCAGCAGTTTACCATGGAGTGCGGCTAATCAGCCCCAGCATTTT. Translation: CASSLPWSAANQPQHF.

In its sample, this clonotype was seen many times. The CDR3 region is CATSSPGTSNQPQHF. CDR3 DNA: TGTGCCACCAGCAGCCCGGGCACTAGCAATCAGCCCCAGCATTTT. V usage is TRBV15 and J usage is TRBJ1-5; no definite D call. This CDR3 is 15 amino acids long. CDR1 LNHNV and CDR2 YYDKDF come from the germline V gene (reference sequence). V dropped 3 bases and J dropped 0 bases, with 9 bases sitting between them.

This chain's CDR3 is CASSLTNSNQPQHF. In DNA form, the CDR3 reads TGTGCCAGCAGCCTGACAAATAGCAATCAGCCCCAGCATTTT. The chain employs TRBV3-1 and TRBJ1-5, with D hard to call. The V gene's germline CDR1 is LGHDT and CDR2 YNNKEL (reference sequence). V lost 4 bases to trimming and J lost 0 bases, with 7 bases between them. The CDR3 loop spans 14 amino acids.

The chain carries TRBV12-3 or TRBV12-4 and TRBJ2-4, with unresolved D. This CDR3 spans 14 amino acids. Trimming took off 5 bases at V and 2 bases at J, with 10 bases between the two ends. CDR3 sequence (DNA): TGTGCCAGCAGTCTTTCGACGACCAAAAACATTCAGTACTTC. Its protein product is CASSLSTTKNIQYF.

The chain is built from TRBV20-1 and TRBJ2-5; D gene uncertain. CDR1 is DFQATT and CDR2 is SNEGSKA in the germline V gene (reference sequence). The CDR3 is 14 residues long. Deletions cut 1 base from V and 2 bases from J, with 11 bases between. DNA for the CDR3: TGCAGTGCTAGAGTGGCAGGCCGACAAGAGACCCAGTACTTC. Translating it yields CSARVAGRQETQYF.

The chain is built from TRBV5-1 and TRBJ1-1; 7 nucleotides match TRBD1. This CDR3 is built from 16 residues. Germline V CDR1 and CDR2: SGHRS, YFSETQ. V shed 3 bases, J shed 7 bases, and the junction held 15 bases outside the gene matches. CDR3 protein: CASSSQERTGDGEAFF. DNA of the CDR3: TGCGCCAGCAGCTCCCAAGAAAGAACAGGGGACGGTGAAGCTTTCTTT.

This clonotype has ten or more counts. The DNA of the CDR3 is TGTGCCAGCAGTGAAGGAGCGGGAGTGATCTCCTACAATGAGCAGTTCTTC. Its protein is CASSEGAGVISYNEQFF. The chain links TRBV25-1 to TRBJ2-1; 8 bases line up with TRBD2. This CDR3 has 17 amino acids. Trimming removed 2 bases from V and 0 bases from J; junction bases left unmatched: 6. CDR1 and CDR2 (germline): MGHDK, SYGVNS.

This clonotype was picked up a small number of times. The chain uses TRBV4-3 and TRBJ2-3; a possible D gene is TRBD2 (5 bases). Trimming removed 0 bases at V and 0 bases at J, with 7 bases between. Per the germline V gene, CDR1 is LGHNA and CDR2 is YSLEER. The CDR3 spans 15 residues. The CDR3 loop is CASSQERTSTDTQYF. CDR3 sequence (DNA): TGCGCCAGCAGCCAAGAACGGACTAGCACAGATACGCAGTATTTT.

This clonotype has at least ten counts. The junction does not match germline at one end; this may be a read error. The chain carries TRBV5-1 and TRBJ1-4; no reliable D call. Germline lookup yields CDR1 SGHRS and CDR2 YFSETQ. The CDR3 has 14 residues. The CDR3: CASSSGATNEKLFF. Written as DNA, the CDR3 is TGTGCCAGCAGCAGTGGAGCAACTAATGAAAAACTGTTTTTT.

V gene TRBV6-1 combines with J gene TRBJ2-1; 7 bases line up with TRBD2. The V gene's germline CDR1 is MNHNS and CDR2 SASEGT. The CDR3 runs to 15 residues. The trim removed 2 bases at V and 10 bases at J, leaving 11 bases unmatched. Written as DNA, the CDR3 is TGTGCCAGCAGTGAACAACTAGCGAATTTTAAGGAGCAGTTCTTC. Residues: CASSEQLANFKEQFF.

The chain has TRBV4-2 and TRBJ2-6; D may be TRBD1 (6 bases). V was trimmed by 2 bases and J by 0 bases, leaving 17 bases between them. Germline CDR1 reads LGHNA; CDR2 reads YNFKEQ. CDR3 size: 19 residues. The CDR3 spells CASSQLTRGGISGANVLTF. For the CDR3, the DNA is TGTGCCAGCAGCCAATTGACGAGAGGGGGAATCTCTGGGGCCAACGTCCTGACTTTC.

DNA for the CDR3: TGTGCCAGCTCTCGGGGAGGGCGGCGGGAGACCCAGTACTTC. Protein product: CASSRGGRRETQYF. The J gene is TRBJ2-5, the V gene TRBV7-3, with TRBD2 identical over 7 bases. Trimming took 8 bases from V and 5 from J; bases not matched to a gene: 11. CDR3 length: 14 amino acids. Germline loops: CDR1 SGHTA, CDR2 FQGTGA.

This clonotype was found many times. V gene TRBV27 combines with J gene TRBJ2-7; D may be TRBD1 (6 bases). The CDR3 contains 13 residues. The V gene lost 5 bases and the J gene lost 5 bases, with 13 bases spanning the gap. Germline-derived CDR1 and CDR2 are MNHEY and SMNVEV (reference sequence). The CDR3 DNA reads TGTGCCAGCAGTAGAACAGGGTCCAACGAGCAGTACTTC. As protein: CASSRTGSNEQYF.

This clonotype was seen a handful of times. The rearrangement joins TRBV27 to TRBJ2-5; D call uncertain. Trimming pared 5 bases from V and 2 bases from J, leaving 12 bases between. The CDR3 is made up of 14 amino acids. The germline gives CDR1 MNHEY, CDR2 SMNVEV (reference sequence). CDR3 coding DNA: TGTGCCAGCAGTACCATACCAAAACAAGAGACCCAGTACTTC. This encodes CASSTIPKQETQYF.

CDR3 DNA: TGTGCCAGCTCACCAATCGCCGCGAGGGGCAGCCCCGCTAACTATGGCTACACCTTC. Protein product: CASSPIAARGSPANYGYTF. The rearrangement joins TRBV18 to TRBJ1-2, with a weak D call TRBD1 (5 bases). Germline V gene sequence: CDR1 KGHSH, CDR2 LQKENI. CDR3 length: 19 residues. V was cut by 2 bases and J by 0 bases, with 22 bases left in between.

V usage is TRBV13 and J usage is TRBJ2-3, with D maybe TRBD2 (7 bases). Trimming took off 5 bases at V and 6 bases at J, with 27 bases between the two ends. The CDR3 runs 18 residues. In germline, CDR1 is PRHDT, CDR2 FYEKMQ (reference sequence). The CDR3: CASSITFRPRGGMDTQYF. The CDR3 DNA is TGTGCCAGCAGCATTACCTTCCGTCCGAGGGGGGGTATGGATACGCAGTATTTT.

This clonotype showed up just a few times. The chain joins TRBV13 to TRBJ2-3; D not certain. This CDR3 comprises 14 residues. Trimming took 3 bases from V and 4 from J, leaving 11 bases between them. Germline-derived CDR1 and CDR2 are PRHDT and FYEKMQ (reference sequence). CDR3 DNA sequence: TGTGCCAGCAGCTTCGGCGGTAAACCAGATACGCAGTATTTT. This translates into CASSFGGKPDTQYF.

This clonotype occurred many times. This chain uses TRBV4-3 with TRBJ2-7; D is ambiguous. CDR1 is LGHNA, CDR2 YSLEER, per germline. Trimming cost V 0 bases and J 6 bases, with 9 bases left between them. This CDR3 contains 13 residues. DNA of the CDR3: TGCGCCAGCAGCCAAGATCCCCAGACCGAGCAGTACTTC. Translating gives CASSQDPQTEQYF.

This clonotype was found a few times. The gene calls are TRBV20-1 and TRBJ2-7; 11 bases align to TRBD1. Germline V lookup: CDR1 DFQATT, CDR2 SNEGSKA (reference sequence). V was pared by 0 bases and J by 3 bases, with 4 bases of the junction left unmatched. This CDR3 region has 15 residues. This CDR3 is CSARDGQGALYEQYF. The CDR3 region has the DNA TGCAGTGCTAGAGATGGACAGGGGGCTCTCTACGAGCAGTACTTC.

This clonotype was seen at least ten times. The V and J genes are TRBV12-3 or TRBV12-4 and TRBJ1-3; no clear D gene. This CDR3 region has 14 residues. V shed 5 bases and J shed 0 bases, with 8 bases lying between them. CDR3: CASSRDYSGNTIYF. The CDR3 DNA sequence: TGTGCCAGCAGTCGAGATTACTCTGGAAACACCATATATTTT.

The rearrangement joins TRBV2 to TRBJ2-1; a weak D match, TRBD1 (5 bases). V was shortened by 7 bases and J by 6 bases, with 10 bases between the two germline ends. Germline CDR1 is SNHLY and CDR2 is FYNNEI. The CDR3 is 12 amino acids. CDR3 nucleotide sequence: TGTGCCAGCACAGGGCCCGGCAATGAGCAGTTCTTC. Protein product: CASTGPGNEQFF.

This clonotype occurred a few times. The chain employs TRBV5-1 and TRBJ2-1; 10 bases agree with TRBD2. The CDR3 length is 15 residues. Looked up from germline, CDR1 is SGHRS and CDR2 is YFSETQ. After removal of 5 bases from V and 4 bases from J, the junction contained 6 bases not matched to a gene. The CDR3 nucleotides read TGCGCCAGCAGGCTACTAGCGGGAACATACAATGAGCAGTTCTTC. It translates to CASRLLAGTYNEQFF.